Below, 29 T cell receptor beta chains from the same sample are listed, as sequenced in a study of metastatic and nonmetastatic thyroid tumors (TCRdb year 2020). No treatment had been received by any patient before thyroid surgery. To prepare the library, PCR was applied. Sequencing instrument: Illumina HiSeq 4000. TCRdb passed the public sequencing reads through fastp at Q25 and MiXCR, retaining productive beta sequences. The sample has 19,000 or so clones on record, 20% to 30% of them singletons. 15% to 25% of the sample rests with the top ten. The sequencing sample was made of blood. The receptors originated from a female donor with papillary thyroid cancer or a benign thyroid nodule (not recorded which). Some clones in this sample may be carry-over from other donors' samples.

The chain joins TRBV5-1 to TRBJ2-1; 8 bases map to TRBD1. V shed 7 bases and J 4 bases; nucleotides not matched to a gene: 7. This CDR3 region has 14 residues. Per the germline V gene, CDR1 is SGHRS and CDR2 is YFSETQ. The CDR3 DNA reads TGCGCCAGCCGCCGACAGGGGAGTTACAATGAGCAGTTCTTC. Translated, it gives CASRRQGSYNEQFF.

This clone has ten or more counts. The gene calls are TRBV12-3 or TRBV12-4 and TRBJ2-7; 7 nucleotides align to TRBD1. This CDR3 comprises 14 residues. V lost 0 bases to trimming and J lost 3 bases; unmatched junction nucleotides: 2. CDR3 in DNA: TGTGCCAGCAGTTTAGCGGGACAGAACTACGAGCAGTACTTC. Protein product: CASSLAGQNYEQYF.

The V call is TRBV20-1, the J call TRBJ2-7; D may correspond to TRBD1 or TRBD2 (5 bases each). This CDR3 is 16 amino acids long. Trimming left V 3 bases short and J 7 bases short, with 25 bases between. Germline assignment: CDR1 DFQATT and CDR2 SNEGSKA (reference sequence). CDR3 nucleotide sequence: TGCAGTGCTAGCTCCTCCGGGGCCCCTGGTGTGGATGAGCAGTACTTC. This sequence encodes CSASSSGAPGVDEQYF.

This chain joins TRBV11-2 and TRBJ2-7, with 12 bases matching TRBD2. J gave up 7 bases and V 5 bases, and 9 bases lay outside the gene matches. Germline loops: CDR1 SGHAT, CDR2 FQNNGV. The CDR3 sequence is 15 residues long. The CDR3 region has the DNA TGTGCCAGCAGCATCCCTAGCGGGAGGGTCTGGGAGCAGTACTTC. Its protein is CASSIPSGRVWEQYF.

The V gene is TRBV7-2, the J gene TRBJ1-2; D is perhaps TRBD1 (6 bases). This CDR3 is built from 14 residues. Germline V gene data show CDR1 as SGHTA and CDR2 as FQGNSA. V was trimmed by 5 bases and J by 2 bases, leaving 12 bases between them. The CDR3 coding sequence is TGTGCCAGCAGCGCCCAAACAGGGAACTATGGCTACACCTTC. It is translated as CASSAQTGNYGYTF.

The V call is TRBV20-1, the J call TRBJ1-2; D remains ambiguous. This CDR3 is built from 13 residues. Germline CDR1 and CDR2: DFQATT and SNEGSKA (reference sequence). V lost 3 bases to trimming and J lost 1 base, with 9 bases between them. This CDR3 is CSARREFNYGYTF. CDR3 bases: TGCAGTGCTAGGAGGGAATTTAACTATGGCTACACCTTC.

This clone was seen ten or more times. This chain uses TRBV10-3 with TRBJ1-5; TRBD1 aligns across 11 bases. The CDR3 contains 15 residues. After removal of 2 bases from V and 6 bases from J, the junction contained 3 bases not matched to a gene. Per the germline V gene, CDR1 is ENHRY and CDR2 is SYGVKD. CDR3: CAISEGGQGVQPQHF. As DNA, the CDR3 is TGTGCCATCAGTGAGGGGGGACAGGGGGTTCAGCCCCAGCATTTT.

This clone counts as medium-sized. CDR3 sequence: CASSKGTSGSFYEQYF. CDR3 DNA: TGTGCCAGCAGCAAGGGGACTAGCGGGAGTTTTTACGAGCAGTACTTC. This chain joins TRBV11-2 and TRBJ2-7; 14 positions agree with TRBD2. This CDR3 is 16 amino acids long. Germline V lookup: CDR1 SGHAT, CDR2 FQNNGV. Trimming removed 5 bases from V and 4 bases from J; junction bases left unmatched: 7. The full variable domain, with the rest looked up from reference TRBV11-2 and TRBJ2-7, is EAGVAQSPRYKIIEKRQSVAFWCNPISGHATLYWYQQILGQGPKLLIQFQNNGVVDDSQLPKDRFSAERLKGVDSTLKIQPAKLEDSAVYLCASSKGTSGSFYEQYFGPGTRLTVT.

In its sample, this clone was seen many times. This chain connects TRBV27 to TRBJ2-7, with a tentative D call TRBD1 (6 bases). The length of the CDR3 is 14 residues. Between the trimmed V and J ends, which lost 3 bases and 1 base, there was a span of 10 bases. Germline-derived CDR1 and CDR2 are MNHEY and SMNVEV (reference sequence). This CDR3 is CASSLKDSSYEQYF. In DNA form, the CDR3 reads TGTGCCAGCAGTTTGAAGGACAGTTCCTACGAGCAGTACTTC.

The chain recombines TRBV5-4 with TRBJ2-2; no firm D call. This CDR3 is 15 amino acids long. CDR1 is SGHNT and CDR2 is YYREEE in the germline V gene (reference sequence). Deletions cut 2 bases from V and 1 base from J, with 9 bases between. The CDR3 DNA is TGTGCCAGCAGCTTTTTCGTGGGGAACACCGGGGAGCTGTTTTTT. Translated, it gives CASSFFVGNTGELFF.

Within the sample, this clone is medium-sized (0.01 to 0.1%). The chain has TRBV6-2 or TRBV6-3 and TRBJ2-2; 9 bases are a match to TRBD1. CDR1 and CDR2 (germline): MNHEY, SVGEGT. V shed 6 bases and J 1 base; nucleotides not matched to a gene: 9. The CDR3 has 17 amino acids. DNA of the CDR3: TGTGCCAGCAGGGAAATCCCGGGACAGGGGAACACCGGGGAGCTGTTTTTT. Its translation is CASREIPGQGNTGELFF.

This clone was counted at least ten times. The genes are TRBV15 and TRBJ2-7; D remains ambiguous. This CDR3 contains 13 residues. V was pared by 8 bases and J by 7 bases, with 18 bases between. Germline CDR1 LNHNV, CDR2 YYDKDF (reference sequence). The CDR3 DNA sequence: TGTGCCACCTCGAGAGCTCTGGCGAAGGAGCAGTACTTC. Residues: CATSRALAKEQYF. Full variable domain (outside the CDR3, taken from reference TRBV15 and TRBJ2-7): DAMVIQNPRYQVTQFGKPVTLSCSQTLNHNVMYWYQQKSSQAPKLLFHYYDKDFNNEADTPDNFQSRRPNTSFCFLDIRSPGLGDTAMYLCATSRALAKEQYFGPGTRLTVT.

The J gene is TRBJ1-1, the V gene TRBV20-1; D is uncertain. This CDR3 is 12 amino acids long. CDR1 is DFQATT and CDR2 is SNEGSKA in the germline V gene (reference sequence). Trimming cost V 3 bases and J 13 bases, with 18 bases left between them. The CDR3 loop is CSASVRNTEDFF. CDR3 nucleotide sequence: TGCAGTGCTAGTGTTCGGAACACTGAGGATTTCTTT.

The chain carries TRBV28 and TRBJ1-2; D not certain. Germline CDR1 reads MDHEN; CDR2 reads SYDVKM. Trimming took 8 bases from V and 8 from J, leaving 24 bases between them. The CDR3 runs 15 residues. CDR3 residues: CASSRVSLMGPGYTF. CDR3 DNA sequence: TGTGCCAGCTCTCGCGTCTCCCTAATGGGCCCAGGCTACACCTTC.

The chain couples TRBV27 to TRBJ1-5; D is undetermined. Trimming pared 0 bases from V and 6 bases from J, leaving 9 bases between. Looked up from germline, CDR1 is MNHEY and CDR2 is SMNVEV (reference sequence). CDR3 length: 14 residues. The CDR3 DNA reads TGTGCCAGCAGTTTATCTGGGTGGGGTCAGCCCCAGCATTTT. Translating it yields CASSLSGWGQPQHF.

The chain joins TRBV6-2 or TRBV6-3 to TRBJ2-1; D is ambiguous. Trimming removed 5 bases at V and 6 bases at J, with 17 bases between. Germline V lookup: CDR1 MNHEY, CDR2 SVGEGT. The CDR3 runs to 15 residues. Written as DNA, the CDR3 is TGTGCCAGCAGTACCCGACTGGTACCAAGCAATGAGCAGTTCTTC. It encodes CASSTRLVPSNEQFF.

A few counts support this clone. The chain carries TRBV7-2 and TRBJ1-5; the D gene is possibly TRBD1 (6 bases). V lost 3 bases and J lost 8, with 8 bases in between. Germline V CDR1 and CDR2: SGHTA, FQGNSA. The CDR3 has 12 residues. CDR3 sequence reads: CASSFQGKPQHF. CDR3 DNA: TGTGCCAGCAGCTTTCAGGGGAAGCCCCAGCATTTT.

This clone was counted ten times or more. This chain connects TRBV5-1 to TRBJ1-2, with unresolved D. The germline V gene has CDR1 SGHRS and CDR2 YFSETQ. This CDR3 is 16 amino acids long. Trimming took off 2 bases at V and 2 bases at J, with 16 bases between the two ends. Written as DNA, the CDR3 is TGCGCCAGCAGCTTCCGACCGCAGACGGAGAACTATGGCTACACCTTC. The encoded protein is CASSFRPQTENYGYTF.

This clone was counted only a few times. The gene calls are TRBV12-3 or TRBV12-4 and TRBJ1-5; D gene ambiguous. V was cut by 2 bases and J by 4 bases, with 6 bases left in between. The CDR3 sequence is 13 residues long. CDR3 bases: TGTGCCAGCAGTTTAAGAGAAAATCAGCCCCAGCATTTT. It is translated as CASSLRENQPQHF.

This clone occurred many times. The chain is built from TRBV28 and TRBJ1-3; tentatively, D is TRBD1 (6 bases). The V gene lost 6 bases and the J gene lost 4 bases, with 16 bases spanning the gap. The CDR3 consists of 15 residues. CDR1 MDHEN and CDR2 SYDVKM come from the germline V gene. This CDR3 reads CASSPSIQGGNTIYF. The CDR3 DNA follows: TGTGCCAGCAGCCCCTCAATACAGGGAGGAAACACCATATATTTT.

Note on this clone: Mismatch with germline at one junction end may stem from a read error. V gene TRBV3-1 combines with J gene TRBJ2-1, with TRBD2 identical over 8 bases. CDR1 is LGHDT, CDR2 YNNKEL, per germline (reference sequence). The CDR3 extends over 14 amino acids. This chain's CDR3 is CASMGTSGYNELFF. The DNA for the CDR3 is TGTGCCAGCATGGGCACTAGCGGTTACAATGAGCTGTTCTTC.

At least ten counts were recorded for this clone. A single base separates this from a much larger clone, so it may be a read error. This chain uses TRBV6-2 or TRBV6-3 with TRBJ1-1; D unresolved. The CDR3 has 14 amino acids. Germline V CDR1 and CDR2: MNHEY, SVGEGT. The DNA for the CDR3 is TGTGCCAGCAGCCCCGGCGGGATGAACACTGAAGCTCTCTTT. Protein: CASSPGGMNTEALF.

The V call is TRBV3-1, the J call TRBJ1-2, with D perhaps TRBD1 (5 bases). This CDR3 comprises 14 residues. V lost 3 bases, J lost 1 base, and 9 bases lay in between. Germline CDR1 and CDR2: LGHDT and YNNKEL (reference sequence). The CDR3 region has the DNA TGTGCCAGCAGCCATCGGGGGGTTAACTATGGCTACACCTTC. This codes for CASSHRGVNYGYTF.

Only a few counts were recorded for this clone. For the CDR3, the DNA is TGTGCCAGCAGTTTATACCCGATGGGGAATGAGCAGTTCTTC. Amino acids: CASSLYPMGNEQFF. The chain uses TRBV27 and TRBJ2-1; D call uncertain. The CDR3 is 14 amino acids. Germline V lookup: CDR1 MNHEY, CDR2 SMNVEV (reference sequence). The V end lost 1 base, the J end lost 7 bases, and 11 bases lay between the germline ends.

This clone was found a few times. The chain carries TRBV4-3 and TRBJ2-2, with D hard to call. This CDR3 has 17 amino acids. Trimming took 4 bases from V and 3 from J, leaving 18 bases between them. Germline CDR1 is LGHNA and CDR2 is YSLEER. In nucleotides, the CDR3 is TGCGCCAGCAGCCGCCGTTTTAGAGGCGCTGACACCGGGGAGCTGTTTTTT. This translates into CASSRRFRGADTGELFF.

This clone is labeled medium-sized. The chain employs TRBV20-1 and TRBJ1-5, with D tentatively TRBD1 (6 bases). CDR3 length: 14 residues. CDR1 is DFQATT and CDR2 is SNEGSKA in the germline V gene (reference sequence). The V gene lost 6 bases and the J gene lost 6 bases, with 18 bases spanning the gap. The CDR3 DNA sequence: TGCAGTGCAGAAACAGGGATCTTTCCTCAGCCCCAGCATTTT. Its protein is CSAETGIFPQPQHF.

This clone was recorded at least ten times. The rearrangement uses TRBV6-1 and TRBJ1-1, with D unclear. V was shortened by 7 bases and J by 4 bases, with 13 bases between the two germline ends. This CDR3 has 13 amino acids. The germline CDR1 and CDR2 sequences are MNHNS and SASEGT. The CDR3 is CASKKGRATEAFF. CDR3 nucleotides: TGTGCCAGCAAGAAAGGACGGGCCACTGAAGCTTTCTTT.

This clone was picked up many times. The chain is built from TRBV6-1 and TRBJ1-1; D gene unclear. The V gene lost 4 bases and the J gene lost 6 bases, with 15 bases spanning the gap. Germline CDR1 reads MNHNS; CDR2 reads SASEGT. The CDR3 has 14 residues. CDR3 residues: CASSGVSAAPEAFF. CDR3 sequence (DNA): TGTGCCAGCAGTGGTGTCTCGGCAGCCCCTGAAGCTTTCTTT.

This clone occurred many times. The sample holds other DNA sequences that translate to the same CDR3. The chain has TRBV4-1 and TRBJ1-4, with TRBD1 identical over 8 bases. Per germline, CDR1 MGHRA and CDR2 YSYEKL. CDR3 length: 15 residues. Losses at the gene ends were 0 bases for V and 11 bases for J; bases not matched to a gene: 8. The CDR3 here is CASSQEGTGGGKLFF. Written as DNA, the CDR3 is TGCGCCAGCAGCCAAGAAGGGACAGGCGGGGGGAAACTGTTTTTT.